The 15 T cell receptor beta chains presented below share a single source sample, sequenced in a study of human T cells and chemical hapten exposure. Time point specified: patch test 3, about 24 weeks after DPC sensitization. Treatment noted: therapeutic diphenylcyclopropenone sensitization with weekly scalp DPC. TCRdb called the RACE reads again in MiXCR, with one record for every CDR3 protein. The table lists under 75,000 distinct CDR3 sequences, 11% of them singletons, with roughly 1.5% in the top ten. The sample here was whole blood, taken in connection with sensitization to the hapten diphenylcyclopropenone (DPC). Every receptor here comes from a woman aged 50 to 60 with alopecia areata. Some clones in this sample may be carry-over from other donors' samples.

The chain employs TRBV29-1 and TRBJ2-3, with a tentative D call TRBD2 (6 bases). Trimming removed 7 bases at V and 7 bases at J, with 15 bases between. Germline CDR1 reads SQVTM; CDR2 reads ANQGSEA. The CDR3 loop spans 12 amino acids. CDR3 amino acids: CSAVYGTHTQYF. In nucleotides, the CDR3 is TGCAGCGCTGTGTACGGGACTCATACGCAGTATTTT.

There are many counts of this clonotype. The chain has TRBV11-1 and TRBJ2-7, with TRBD1 matching over 8 bases. Germline V CDR1 and CDR2: SGHAT, FQDESV (reference sequence). The junction had 10 bases not matched to a gene; V was cut back by 1 base and J by 5 bases. The CDR3 totals 16 residues. The CDR3 region is CASSLGTGGVTDEQYF. CDR3 sequence (DNA): TGTGCCAGCAGCTTAGGAACAGGGGGAGTAACGGACGAGCAGTACTTC. The full variable domain, with the rest looked up from reference TRBV11-1 and TRBJ2-7, is EAEVAQSPRYKITEKSQAVAFWCDPISGHATLYWYRQILGQGPELLVQFQDESVVDDSQLPKDRFSAERLKGVDSTLKIQPAELGDSAMYLCASSLGTGGVTDEQYFGPGTRLTVT.

The chain employs TRBV7-2 and TRBJ2-3, with 7 bases lining up with TRBD2. Germline lookup yields CDR1 SGHTA and CDR2 FQGNSA. After removal of 0 bases from V and 3 bases from J, the junction contained 3 bases not matched to a gene. The CDR3 is 15 residues long. The CDR3 DNA sequence: TGTGCCAGCAGCTTAGCCGGGGGGAGGACAGATACGCAGTATTTT. Translation gives CASSLAGGRTDTQYF.

The sample holds many counts of this clonotype. The chain carries TRBV18 and TRBJ1-3; D is undetermined. The V gene lost 3 bases and the J gene lost 2 bases, with 8 bases spanning the gap. CDR3 length: 14 amino acids. CDR1 KGHSH and CDR2 LQKENI come from the germline V gene. This chain's CDR3 is CASSPPPPGNTIYF. In DNA form, the CDR3 reads TGTGCCAGCTCACCGCCACCACCTGGAAACACCATATATTTT.

This clonotype was picked up a small number of times. The V and J genes are TRBV20-1 and TRBJ2-7; D call uncertain. The V and J ends lost 7 bases and 0 bases respectively, with 13 bases between them. This CDR3 has 13 amino acids. Germline loops: CDR1 DFQATT, CDR2 SNEGSKA (reference sequence). The CDR3 protein is CSVPNIRSYEQYF. CDR3 nucleotide sequence: TGCAGTGTCCCCAACATCCGCTCCTACGAGCAGTACTTC.

This clonotype has just a few counts. V gene TRBV29-1 combines with J gene TRBJ2-7; D is possibly TRBD2 (6 bases). CDR1 and CDR2 from the germline V gene are SQVTM and ANQGSEA. V was cut by 0 bases and J by 0 bases, with 15 bases left in between. The length of the CDR3 is 16 residues. This chain's CDR3 is CSVEDDVGGNSYEQYF. For the CDR3, the DNA is TGCAGCGTTGAAGACGACGTCGGGGGTAACTCCTACGAGCAGTACTTC.

This clonotype was counted only a few times. The rearrangement uses TRBV2 and TRBJ2-7; the D is unclear. The CDR3 consists of 12 residues. Germline V lookup: CDR1 SNHLY, CDR2 FYNNEI. With 5 bases removed from V and 3 bases from J, the gap between germline ends came to 8 bases. As DNA, the CDR3 is TGTGCCAGCAGTCAGAACCACTACGAGCAGTACTTC. It is translated as CASSQNHYEQYF. Together with reference TRBV2 and TRBJ2-7, the CDR3 gives the full variable domain: EPEVTQTPSHQVTQMGQEVILRCVPISNHLYFYWYRQILGQKVEFLVSFYNNEISEKSEIFDDQFSVERPDGSNFTLKIRSTKLEDSAMYFCASSQNHYEQYFGPGTRLTVT.

As concerns this clonotype: A single base separates this from a much larger clone, so it may be a read error. The rearrangement joins TRBV24-1 to TRBJ2-1, with 8 bases fitting TRBD2. The CDR3 covers 15 residues. CDR1 and CDR2 from the germline V gene are KGHDR and SFDVKD. The ends lost 11 bases at V and 0 bases at J; junction bases unmatched: 8. The CDR3 DNA reads TGTGCCAACTCGAGGAGCGGGAGCTCCTACAATGAGCAGTTCTTC. It codes for CANSRSGSSYNEQFF.

This clonotype was picked up many times. Its ends do not fully match the called genes, so a read error is possible. The rearrangement links TRBV12-3 or TRBV12-4 to TRBJ1-5; the D is unclear. The CDR3 length is 13 residues. The chain's CDR3 is CASSLDGDQPQHF. CDR3 coding DNA: TGCGCCAGCAGCTTGGACGGGGATCAGCCCCAGCATTTT.

This clonotype has ten or more counts. CDR3 sequence: CASSQGRFGAGGPPMYEQYF. Here the CDR3 DNA reads TGTGCCAGCAGCCAAGGCCGCTTTGGAGCGGGAGGCCCTCCGATGTACGAGCAGTACTTC. The V gene is TRBV3-1, the J gene TRBJ2-7; 9 bases are shared with TRBD2. After removal of 1 base from V and 4 bases from J, the junction contained 20 bases not matched to a gene. Germline CDR1 LGHDT, CDR2 YNNKEL (reference sequence). CDR3 size: 20 residues.

In this sample, this clonotype turned up a few times. The J gene is TRBJ2-7, the V gene TRBV20-1; D tentatively fits TRBD1 or TRBD2 (7 bases each). V dropped 1 base and J dropped 5 bases, with 12 bases sitting between them. Germline V gives CDR1 DFQATT, CDR2 SNEGSKA (reference sequence). The CDR3 is made up of 13 amino acids. The CDR3 DNA follows: TGCAGTGCTAGAGTTCAGGGGGGGGACGAGCAGTACTTC. Translating it yields CSARVQGGDEQYF.

In DNA, the CDR3 is TGTGCCAGCAGCTTAGGCTCAGGGGAAAAACTGTTTTTT. This sequence encodes CASSLGSGEKLFF. V usage is TRBV7-9 and J usage is TRBJ1-4; D may be TRBD1 (5 bases). CDR1 is SEHNR, CDR2 FQNEAQ, per germline (reference sequence). The CDR3 consists of 13 residues. V lost 1 base, J lost 8 bases, and 8 bases lay in between.

This clonotype showed up many times. The CDR3 DNA is TGTGCCAGCAGCATTACGGACGGCTATCAGCCCCAGCATTTT. Its translation is CASSITDGYQPQHF. The chain carries TRBV7-8 and TRBJ1-5; no firm D call. The V end was cut by 5 bases, the J end by 5 bases, with 13 bases between. This CDR3 spans 14 amino acids. Germline loops: CDR1 SGHVS, CDR2 FQNEAQ.

The V gene is TRBV21-1, the J gene TRBJ2-1; the table's D call, TRBD1, has no DNA check behind it. TRBV21-1 is given as a pseudogene. This CDR3 spans 11 amino acids. The CDR3 loop reads CASSKGYEQFF. In DNA form, the CDR3 reads TGTGCCAGCTCCAAGGGGTATGAGCAGTTCTTC.

The chain is built from TRBV7-2 and TRBJ2-3, with 8 bases that match TRBD2. CDR1 is SGHTA and CDR2 is FQGNSA in the germline V gene. The CDR3 length is 20 residues. V trimming: 6 bases; J trimming: 4 bases; junction bases outside the gene matches: 24. CDR3 sequence: CASRPTGNPGGGFIADTQYF. The CDR3 DNA reads TGTGCCAGCAGGCCCACCGGAAACCCGGGGGGGGGGTTTATCGCAGATACGCAGTATTTT.